This TCR beta chain was identified in a study of CD8 T cells in Susac syndrome. Study-wide context: Patients with Susac syndrome who were sequenced included six with active disease and eight in remission. Patients with Susac syndrome were therapy-naive, taking corticosteroids, with some also receiving intravenous immunoglobulin, or taking intravenous immunoglobulin alone at the time their blood was drawn.

J was trimmed by 7 bases and V by 10 bases; bases with no gene match: 22. Per the germline V gene, CDR1 is MNHNS and CDR2 is SASEGT. CDR3 size: 17 residues. Random-hexamer reverse transcription was applied to about 0.5 to 1 ug RNA. TCR beta CDR3 was amplified by immunoSEQ covering 54 Vbeta and 13 Jbeta. From the immunoSEQ multiplex PCR reads, TCRdb called clonotypes with MiXCR, one entry per CDR3 protein. The sample includes about 76,000 distinct CDR3 sequences, approximately 95% of them seen just once. General observations from the study: Susac-specific public clones numbered some 16 in total CD8+ repertoires (and roughly five in CD8+ TEMRA repertoires).

Points on this clonotype: No antigen is known for it.

The clonotype originates from a human donor with Susac syndrome. The chain is built from TRBV6-1 and TRBJ2-1; 7 bases are shared with TRBD2. Sequenced material: CD8+ T cells from PBMCs. CDR3 residues: CATRIRSGASRLNEQFF. In nucleotides, the CDR3 is TGTGCCACCCGTATTCGCAGCGGGGCCTCTCGTTTGAATGAGCAGTTCTTC.